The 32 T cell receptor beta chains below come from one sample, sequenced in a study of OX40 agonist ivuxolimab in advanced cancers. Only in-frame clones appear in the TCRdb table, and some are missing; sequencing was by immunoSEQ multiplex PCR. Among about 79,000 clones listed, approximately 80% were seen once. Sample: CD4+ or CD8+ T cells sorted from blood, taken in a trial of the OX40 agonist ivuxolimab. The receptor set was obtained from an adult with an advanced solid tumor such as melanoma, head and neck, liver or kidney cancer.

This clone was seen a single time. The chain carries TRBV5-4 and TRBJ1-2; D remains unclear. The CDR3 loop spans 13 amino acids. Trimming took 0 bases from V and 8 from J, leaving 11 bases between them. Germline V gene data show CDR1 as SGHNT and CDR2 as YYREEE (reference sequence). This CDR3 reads CASSLGLDYGYTF. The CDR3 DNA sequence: TGTGCCAGCAGCTTGGGGCTCGATTACGGCTACACCTTC.

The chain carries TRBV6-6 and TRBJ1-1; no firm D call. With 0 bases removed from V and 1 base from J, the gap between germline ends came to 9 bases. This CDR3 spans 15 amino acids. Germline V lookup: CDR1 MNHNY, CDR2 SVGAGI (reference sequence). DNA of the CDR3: TGTGCCAGCAGTTACTCAAGGCAGGAGAACACTGAAGCTTTCTTT. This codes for CASSYSRQENTEAFF.

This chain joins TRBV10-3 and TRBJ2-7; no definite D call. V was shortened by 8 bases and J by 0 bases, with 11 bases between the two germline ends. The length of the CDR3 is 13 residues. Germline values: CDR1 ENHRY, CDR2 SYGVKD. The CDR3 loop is CAIAGRNSYEQYF. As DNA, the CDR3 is TGTGCCATCGCCGGACGGAACTCCTACGAGCAGTACTTC.

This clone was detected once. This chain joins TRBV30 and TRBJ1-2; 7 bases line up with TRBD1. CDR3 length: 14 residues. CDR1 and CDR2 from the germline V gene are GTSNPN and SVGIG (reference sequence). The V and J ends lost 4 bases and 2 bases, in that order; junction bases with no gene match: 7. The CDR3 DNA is TGTGCCTGGATCCAACAGGGGTCCAACTATGGCTACACCTTC. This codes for CAWIQQGSNYGYTF. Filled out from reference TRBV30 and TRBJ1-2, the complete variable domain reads SQTIHQWPATLVQPVGSPLSLECTVEGTSNPNLYWYRQAAGRGLQLLFYSVGIGQISSEVPQNLSASRPQDRQFILSSKKLLLSDSGFYLCAWIQQGSNYGYTFGSGTRLTVV.

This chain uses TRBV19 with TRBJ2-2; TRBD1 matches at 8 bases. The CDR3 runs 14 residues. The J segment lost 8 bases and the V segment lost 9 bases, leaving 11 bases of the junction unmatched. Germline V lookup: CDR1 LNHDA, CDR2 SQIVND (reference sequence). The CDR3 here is CASRGTGLSGELFF. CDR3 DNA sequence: TGTGCCAGCAGAGGGACAGGTCTATCGGGGGAGCTGTTTTTT.

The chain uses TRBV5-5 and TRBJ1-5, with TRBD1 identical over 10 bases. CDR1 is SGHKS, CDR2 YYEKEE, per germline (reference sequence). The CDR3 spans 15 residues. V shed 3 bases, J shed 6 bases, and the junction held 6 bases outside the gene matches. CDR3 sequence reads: CASSSSWTGGQPQHF. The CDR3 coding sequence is TGTGCCAGCAGCTCCTCCTGGACAGGGGGTCAGCCCCAGCATTTT. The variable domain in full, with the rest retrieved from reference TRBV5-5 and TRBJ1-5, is DAGVTQSPTHLIKTRGQQVTLRCSPISGHKSVSWYQQVLGQGPQFIFQYYEKEERGRGNFPDRFSARQFPNYSSELNVNALLLGDSALYLCASSSSWTGGQPQHFGDGTRLSIL.

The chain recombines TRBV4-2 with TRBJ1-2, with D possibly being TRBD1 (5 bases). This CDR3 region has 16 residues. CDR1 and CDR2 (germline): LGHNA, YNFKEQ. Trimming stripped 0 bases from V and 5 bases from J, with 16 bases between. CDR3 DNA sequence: TGTGCCAGCAGCCAAGAAAGTGCAGAGGAGGGGTATGGCTACACCTTC. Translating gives CASSQESAEEGYGYTF.

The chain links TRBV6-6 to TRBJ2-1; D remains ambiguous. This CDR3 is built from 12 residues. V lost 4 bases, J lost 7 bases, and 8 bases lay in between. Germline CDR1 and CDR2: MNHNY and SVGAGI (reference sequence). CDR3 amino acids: CASSSPPNEQFF. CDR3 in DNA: TGTGCCAGCAGTTCCCCCCCGAATGAGCAGTTCTTC.

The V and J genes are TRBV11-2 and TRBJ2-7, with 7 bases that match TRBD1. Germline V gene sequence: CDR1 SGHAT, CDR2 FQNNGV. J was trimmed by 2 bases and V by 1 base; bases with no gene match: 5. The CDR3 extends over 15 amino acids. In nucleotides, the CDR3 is TGTGCCAGCAGCTTAGGTTCGACAGGGCCCTACGAGCAGTACTTC. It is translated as CASSLGSTGPYEQYF.

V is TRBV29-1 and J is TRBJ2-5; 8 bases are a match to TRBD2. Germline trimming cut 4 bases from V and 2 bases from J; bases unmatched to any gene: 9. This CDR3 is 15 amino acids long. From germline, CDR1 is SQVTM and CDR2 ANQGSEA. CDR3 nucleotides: TGCAGCGTTGCGCCCAAGCGGGGGAAGCAAGAGACCCAGTACTTC. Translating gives CSVAPKRGKQETQYF.

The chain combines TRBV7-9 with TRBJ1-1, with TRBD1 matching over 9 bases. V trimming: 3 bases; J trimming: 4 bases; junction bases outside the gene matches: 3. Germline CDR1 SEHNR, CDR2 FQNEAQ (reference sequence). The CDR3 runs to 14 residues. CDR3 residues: CASSLDRGVTEAFF. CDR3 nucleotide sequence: TGTGCCAGCAGCTTGGACAGGGGCGTCACTGAAGCTTTCTTT. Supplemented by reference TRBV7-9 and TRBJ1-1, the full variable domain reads DTGVSQNPRHKITKRGQNVTFRCDPISEHNRLYWYRQTLGQGPEFLTYFQNEAQLEKSRLLSDRFSAERPKGSFSTLEIQRTEQGDSAMYLCASSLDRGVTEAFFGQGTRLTVV.

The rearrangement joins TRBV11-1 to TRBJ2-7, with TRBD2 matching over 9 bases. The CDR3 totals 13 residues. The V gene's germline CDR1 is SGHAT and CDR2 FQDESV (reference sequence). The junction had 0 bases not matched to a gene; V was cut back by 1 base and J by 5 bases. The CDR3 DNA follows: TGTGCCAGCAGCTTAGGACTAGCGGACGAGCAGTACTTC. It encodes CASSLGLADEQYF.

In DNA form, the CDR3 reads TGTGCCAGTAGTATTCCGACGCGCAGTCTCACCGGGGAGCTGTTTTTT. Its translation: CASSIPTRSLTGELFF. The rearrangement links TRBV19 to TRBJ2-2; D unclear. V was trimmed by 3 bases and J by 4 bases, leaving 15 bases between them. In germline, CDR1 is LNHDA, CDR2 SQIVND (reference sequence). This CDR3 has 16 amino acids.

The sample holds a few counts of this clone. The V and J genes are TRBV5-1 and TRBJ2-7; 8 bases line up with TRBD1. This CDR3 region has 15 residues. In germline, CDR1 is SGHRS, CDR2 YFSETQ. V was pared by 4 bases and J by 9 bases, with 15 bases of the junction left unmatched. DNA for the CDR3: TGCGCCAGCAGCAAGGACAGGGTATCCCCCCACGGGCAGTACTTC. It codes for CASSKDRVSPHGQYF.

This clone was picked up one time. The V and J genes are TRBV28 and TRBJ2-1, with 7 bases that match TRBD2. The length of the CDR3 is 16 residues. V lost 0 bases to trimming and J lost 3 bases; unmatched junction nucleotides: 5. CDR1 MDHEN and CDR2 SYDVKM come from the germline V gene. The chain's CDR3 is CASSLWGSGGYNEQFF. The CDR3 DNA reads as TGTGCCAGCAGTTTATGGGGGTCGGGGGGCTACAATGAGCAGTTCTTC.

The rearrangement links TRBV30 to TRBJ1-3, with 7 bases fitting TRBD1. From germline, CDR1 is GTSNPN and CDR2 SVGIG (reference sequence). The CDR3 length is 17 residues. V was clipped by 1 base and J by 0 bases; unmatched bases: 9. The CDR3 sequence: CAWSDTTGASSGNTIYF. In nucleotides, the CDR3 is TGTGCCTGGAGTGACACTACAGGGGCCAGCTCTGGAAACACCATATATTTT.

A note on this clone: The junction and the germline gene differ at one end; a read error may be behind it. The DNA of the CDR3 is TGCGCCAGCAGCCAAGGCAGGGCTAACTATGGCTACACCTTC. Residues: CASSQGRANYGYTF. This sequence joins TRBV5-5 and TRBJ1-2, with D maybe TRBD1 (5 bases). The germline gives CDR1 SGHKS, CDR2 YYEKEE (reference sequence). The CDR3 covers 14 residues.

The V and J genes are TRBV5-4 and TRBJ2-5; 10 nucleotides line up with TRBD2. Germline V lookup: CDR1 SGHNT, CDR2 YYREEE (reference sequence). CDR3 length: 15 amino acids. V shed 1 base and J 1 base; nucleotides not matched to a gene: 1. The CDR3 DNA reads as TGTGCCAGCAGCTTGCCTAGCGGGAGCCAAGAGACCCAGTACTTC. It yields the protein CASSLPSGSQETQYF.

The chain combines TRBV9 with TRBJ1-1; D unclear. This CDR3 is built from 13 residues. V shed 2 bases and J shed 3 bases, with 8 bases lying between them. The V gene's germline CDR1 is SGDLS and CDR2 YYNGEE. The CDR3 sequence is CASSVKVDTEAFF. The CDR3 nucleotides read TGTGCCAGCAGCGTTAAGGTTGACACTGAAGCTTTCTTT.

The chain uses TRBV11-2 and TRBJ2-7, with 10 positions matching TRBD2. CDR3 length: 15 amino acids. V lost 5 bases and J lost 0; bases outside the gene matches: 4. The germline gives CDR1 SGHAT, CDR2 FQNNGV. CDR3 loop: CASSLRTSGSYEQYF. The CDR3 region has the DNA TGTGCCAGCAGCCTACGGACTAGCGGCTCCTACGAGCAGTACTTC. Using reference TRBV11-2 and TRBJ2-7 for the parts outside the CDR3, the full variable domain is EAGVAQSPRYKIIEKRQSVAFWCNPISGHATLYWYQQILGQGPKLLIQFQNNGVVDDSQLPKDRFSAERLKGVDSTLKIQPAKLEDSAVYLCASSLRTSGSYEQYFGPGTRLTVT.

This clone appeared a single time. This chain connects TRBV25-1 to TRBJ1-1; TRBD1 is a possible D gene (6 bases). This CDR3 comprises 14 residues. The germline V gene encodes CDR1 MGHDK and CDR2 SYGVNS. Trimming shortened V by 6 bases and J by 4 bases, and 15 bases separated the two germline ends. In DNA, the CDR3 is TGTGCCAGCAGACCCCAGGGGTCCAGCACTGAAGCTTTCTTT. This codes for CASRPQGSSTEAFF.

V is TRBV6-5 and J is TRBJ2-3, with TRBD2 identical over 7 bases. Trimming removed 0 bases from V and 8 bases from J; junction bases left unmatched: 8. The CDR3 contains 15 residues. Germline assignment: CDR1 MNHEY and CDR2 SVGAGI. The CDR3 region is CASSYSVAGAGTQYF. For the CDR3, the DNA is TGTGCCAGCAGTTACTCGGTGGCGGGAGCCGGTACGCAGTATTTT.

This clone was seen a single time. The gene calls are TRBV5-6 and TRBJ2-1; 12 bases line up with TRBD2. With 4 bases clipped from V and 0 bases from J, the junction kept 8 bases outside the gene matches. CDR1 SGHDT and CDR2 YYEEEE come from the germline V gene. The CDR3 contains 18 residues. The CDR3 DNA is TGTGCCAGCAGCGCGACGACTAGCGGGGGTCTCTCCTACAATGAGCAGTTCTTC. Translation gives CASSATTSGGLSYNEQFF.

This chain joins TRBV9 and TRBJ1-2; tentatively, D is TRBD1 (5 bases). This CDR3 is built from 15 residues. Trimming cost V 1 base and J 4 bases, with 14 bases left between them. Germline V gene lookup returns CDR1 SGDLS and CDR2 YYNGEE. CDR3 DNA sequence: TGTGCCAGCAGCGTACATCAGGGCTTATTCTATGGCTACACCTTC. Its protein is CASSVHQGLFYGYTF. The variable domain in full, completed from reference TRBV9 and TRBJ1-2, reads DSGVTQTPKHLITATGQRVTLRCSPRSGDLSVYWYQQSLDQGLQFLIQYYNGEERAKGNILERFSAQQFPDLHSELNLSSLELGDSALYFCASSVHQGLFYGYTFGSGTRLTVV.

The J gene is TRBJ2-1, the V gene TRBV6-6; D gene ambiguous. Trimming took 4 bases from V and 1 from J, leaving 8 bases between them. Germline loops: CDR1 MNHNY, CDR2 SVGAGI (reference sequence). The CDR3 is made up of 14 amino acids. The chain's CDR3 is CASSSWGSYNEQFF. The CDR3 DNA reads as TGTGCCAGCAGTTCGTGGGGATCCTACAATGAGCAGTTCTTC.

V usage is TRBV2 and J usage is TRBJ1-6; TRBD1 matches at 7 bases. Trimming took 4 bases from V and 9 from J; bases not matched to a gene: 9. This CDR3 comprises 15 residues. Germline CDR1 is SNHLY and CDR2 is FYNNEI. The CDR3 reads CASSGRQGWGSPLHF. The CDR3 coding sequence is TGTGCCAGCAGTGGGAGACAGGGCTGGGGTTCACCCCTCCACTTT.

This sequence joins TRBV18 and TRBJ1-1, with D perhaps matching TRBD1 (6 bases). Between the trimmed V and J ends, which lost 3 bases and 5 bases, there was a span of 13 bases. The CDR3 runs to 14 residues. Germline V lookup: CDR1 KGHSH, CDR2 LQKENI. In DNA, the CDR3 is TGTGCCAGCTCACCCAGCGCAGGGGCAACTGAAGCTTTCTTT. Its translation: CASSPSAGATEAFF.

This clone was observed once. The CDR3 region is CSVGRTNNEQFF. The CDR3 region has the DNA TGCAGCGTTGGTAGGACCAACAATGAGCAGTTCTTC. The chain is built from TRBV29-1 and TRBJ2-1; D is undetermined. V lost 4 bases and J 5 bases, leaving 9 bases between the germline ends. This CDR3 comprises 12 residues. CDR1 is SQVTM, CDR2 ANQGSEA, per germline.

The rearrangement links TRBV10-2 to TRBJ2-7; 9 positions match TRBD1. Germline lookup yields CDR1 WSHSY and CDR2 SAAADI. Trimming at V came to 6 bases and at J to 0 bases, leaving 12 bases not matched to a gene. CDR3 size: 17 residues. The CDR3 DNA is TGCGCCAGCAGCGCCGGGACAGGGTCGTTTAGCTCCTACGAGCAGTACTTC. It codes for CASSAGTGSFSSYEQYF.

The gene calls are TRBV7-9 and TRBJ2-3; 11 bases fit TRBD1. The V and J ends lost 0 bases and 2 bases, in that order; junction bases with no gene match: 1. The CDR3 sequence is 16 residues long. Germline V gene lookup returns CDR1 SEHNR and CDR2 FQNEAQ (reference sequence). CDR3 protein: CASSLAGQGATDTQYF. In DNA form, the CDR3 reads TGTGCCAGCAGCTTAGCCGGACAGGGGGCCACAGATACGCAGTATTTT.

DNA of the CDR3: TGCGCCAGCAGCTTATTGGGGGCCGAGGGCGAGCAGTACTTC. Encoded protein: CASSLLGAEGEQYF. The chain carries TRBV5-1 and TRBJ2-7; D perhaps matches TRBD1 (6 bases). V was pared by 2 bases and J by 6 bases, with 15 bases between. Germline CDR1 SGHRS, CDR2 YFSETQ. The CDR3 totals 14 residues.

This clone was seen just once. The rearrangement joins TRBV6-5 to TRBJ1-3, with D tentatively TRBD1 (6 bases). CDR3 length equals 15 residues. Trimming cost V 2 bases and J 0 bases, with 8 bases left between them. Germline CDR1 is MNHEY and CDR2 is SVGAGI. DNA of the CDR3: TGTGCCAGCAGTTACAGACAGGTCTCTGGAAACACCATATATTTT. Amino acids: CASSYRQVSGNTIYF.